The clone carrying this TCR beta chain was counted ten times or more. Amplified regions were TCR beta CDR3 sequences from RNA transcripts. Initially, a first-round RT-PCR of the TCR CDR3 employed the HTBI primer set. TCRdb analysed the multiplex PCR reads with MiXCR anew, one entry per CDR3 protein. In the table there are 700,000 or so distinct CDR3 sequences, approximately 16% of which are singletons. These data come from a study of T cells in Graves' hyperthyroidism and ophthalmopathy. V was shortened by 5 bases and J by 1 base, with 16 bases between the two germline ends. CDR1 SGHAT and CDR2 FQNNGV come from the germline V gene. This CDR3 comprises 16 residues.

This sequence originates from a young man with Graves' hyperthyroidism. The specimen was blood. The gene calls are TRBV11-2 and TRBJ2-3; no definite D call. The CDR3 DNA reads as TGTGCCAGCAGCGAGCGCGTGCGGAGACGCACAGATACGCAGTATTTT. Translated: CASSERVRRRTDTQYF.